This T cell receptor beta chain was obtained from a study of Graves' ophthalmopathy and Graves' hyperthyroidism. Study context: Peripheral blood sampling occurred at initial diagnosis, before any treatment. Study results and limitations: As the model predicted ophthalmopathy progression, it achieved a sensitivity of around 71% and a specificity of roughly 73%. Most clonotypes expanded in thyroid above 0.001 frequency were present in blood too.

The source of the PBMCs was over 8.5 ml of fresh peripheral blood. With respect to this clonotype: The antigen is unknown. Germline is not matched at one junction end, which may reflect a read error.

Scientists amplified the TCR beta CDR3 regions from RNA transcripts. The workflow started with a first-round RT-PCR run with HTBI primers and then moved on to a second-round multiplex PCR. TCRdb re-derived calls from the multiplex PCR reads in MiXCR, one entry per CDR3 protein. The repertoire includes about 480,000 distinct CDR3 sequences, around an eighth of them detected once, and about 10% sits in the top ten. The CDR3 consists of 13 residues. Per germline, CDR1 SGHDN and CDR2 FVKESK. The TCR comes from a woman aged 25 to 45 with Graves' ophthalmopathy. The sequenced material came from blood. The V gene is TRBV14, the J gene TRBJ1-2; D unresolved. This CDR3 reads CASSQVANYGCTF. CDR3 coding DNA: TGTGCCAGCAGCCAAGTGGCTAACTATGGCTGCACCTTC.